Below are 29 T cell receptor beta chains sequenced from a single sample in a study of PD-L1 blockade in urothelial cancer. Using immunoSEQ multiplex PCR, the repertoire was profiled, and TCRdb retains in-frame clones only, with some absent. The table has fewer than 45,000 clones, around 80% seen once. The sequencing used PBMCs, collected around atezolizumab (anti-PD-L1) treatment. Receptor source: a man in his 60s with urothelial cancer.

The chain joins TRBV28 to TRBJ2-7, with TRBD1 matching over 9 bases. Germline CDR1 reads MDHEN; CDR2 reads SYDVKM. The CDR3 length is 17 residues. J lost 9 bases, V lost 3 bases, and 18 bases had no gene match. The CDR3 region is CASSFGGGTGSGAGQYF. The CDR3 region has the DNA TGTGCCAGCAGTTTTGGGGGGGGGACAGGGTCGGGGGCCGGGCAGTACTTC.

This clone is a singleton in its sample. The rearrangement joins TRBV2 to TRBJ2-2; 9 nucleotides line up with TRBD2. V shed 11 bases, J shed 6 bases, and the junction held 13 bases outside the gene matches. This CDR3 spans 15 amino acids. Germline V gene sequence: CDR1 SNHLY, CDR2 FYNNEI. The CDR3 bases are TGTGCCTGCGTGAGGGGTAGCGGGAGCGCCGGGGAGCTGTTTTTT. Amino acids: CACVRGSGSAGELFF. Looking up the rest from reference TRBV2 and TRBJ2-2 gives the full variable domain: EPEVTQTPSHQVTQMGQEVILRCVPISNHLYFYWYRQILGQKVEFLVSFYNNEISEKSEIFDDQFSVERPDGSNFTLKIRSTKLEDSAMYFCACVRGSGSAGELFFGEGSRLTVL.

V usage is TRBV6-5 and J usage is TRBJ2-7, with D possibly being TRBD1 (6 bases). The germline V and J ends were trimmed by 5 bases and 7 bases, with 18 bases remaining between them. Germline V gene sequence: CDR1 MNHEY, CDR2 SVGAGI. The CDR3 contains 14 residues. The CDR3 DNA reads TGTGCCAGCAGTCCAGACCTCAGGGGTAGGGAGCAGTACTTC. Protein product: CASSPDLRGREQYF.

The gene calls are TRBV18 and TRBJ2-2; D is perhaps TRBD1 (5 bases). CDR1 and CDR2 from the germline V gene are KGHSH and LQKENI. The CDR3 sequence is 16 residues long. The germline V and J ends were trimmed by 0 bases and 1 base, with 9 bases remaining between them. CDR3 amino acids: CASSPPGRGNTGELFF. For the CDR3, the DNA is TGTGCCAGCTCACCACCGGGGCGCGGGAACACCGGGGAGCTGTTTTTT. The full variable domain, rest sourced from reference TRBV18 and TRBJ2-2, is NAGVMQNPRHLVRRRGQEARLRCSPMKGHSHVYWYRQLPEEGLKFMVYLQKENIIDESGMPKERFSAEFPKEGPSILRIQQVVRGDSAAYFCASSPPGRGNTGELFFGEGSRLTVL.

CDR3 amino acids: CAISAAGNQPQHF. The CDR3 DNA follows: TGTGCCATCAGTGCCGCCGGGAATCAGCCCCAGCATTTT. The chain carries TRBV10-3 and TRBJ1-5; D gene unclear. The CDR3 covers 13 residues. Germline-derived CDR1 and CDR2 are ENHRY and SYGVKD. Between the trimmed V and J ends, which lost 4 bases and 4 bases, there was a span of 8 bases.

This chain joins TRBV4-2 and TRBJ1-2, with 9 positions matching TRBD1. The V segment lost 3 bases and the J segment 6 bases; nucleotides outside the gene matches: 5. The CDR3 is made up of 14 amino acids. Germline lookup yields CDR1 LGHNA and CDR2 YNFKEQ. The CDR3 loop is CASSQEQGAHGYTF. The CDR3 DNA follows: TGTGCCAGCAGCCAGGAACAGGGGGCTCATGGCTACACCTTC.

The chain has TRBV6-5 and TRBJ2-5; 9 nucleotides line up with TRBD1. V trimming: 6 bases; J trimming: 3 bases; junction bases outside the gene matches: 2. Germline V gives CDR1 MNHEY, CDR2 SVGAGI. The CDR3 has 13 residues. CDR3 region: CASSRTGEETQYF. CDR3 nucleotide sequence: TGTGCCAGCAGCCGGACAGGGGAAGAGACCCAGTACTTC.

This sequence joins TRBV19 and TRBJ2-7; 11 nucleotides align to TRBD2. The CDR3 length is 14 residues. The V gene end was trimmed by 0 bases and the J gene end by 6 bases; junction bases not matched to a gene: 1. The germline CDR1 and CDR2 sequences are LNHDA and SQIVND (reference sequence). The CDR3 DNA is TGTGCCAGTAGTATAGAAGGACTAGCGGGCGAGCAGTACTTC. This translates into CASSIEGLAGEQYF.

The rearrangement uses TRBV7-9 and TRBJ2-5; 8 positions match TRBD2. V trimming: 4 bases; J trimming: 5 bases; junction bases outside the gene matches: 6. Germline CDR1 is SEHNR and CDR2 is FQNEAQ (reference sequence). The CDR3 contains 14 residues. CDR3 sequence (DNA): TGTGCCAGCAGCTGGGGACTAGTCGGTGAGACCCAGTACTTC. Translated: CASSWGLVGETQYF.

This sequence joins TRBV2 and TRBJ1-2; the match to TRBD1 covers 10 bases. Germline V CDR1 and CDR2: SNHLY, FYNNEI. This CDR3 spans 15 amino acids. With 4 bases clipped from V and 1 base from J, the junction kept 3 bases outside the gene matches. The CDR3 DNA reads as TGTGCCAGCAGTGCAGGACAGGGGGATAACTATGGCTACACCTTC. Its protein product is CASSAGQGDNYGYTF.

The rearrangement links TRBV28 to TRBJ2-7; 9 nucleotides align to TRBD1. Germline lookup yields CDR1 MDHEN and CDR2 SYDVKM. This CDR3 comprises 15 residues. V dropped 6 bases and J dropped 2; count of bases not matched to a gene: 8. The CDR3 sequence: CASRQPGQGTYEQYF. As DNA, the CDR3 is TGTGCCAGCAGGCAGCCCGGACAGGGGACCTACGAGCAGTACTTC.

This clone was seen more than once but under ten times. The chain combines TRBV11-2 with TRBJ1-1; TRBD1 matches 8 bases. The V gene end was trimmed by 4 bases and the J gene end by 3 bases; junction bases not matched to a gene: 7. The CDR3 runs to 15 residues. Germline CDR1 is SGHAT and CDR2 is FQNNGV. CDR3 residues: CASSSTSTGDTEAFF. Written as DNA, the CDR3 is TGTGCCAGCAGCTCAACCTCGACAGGGGACACTGAAGCTTTCTTT.

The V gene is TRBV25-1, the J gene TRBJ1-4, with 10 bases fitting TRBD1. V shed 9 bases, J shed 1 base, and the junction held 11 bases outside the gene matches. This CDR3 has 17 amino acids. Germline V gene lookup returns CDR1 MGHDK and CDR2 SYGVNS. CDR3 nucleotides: TGTGCCAGATACGCCCGGGACAGGGGTTTAACTAATGAAAAACTGTTTTTT. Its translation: CARYARDRGLTNEKLFF.

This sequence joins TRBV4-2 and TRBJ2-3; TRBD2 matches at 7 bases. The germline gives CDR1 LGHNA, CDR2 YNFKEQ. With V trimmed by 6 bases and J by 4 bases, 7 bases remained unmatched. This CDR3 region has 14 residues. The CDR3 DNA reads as TGTGCCAGCAGGCCGGAGGGAGGGGCAGATACGCAGTATTTT. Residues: CASRPEGGADTQYF.

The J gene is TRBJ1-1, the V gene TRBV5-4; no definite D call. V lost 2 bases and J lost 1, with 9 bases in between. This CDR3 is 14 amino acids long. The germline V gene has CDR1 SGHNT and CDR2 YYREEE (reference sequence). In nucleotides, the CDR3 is TGTGCCAGCAGCTTCGGAACTAAGAACACTGAAGCTTTCTTT. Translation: CASSFGTKNTEAFF.

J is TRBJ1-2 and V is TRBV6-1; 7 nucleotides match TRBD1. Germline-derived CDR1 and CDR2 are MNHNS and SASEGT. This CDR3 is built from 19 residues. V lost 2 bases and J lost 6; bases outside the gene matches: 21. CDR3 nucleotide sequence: TGTGCCAGCAGTGAACCCCAGCGCCTACTCCGACAGGGCAGGAATGGCTACACCTTC. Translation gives CASSEPQRLLRQGRNGYTF.

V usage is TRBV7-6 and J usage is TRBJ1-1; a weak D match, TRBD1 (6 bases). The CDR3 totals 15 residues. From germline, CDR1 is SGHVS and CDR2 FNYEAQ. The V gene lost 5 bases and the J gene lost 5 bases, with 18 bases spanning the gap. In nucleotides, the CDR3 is TGTGCCAGCAGCACACCGGGGGGCGGGACAACTGAAGCTTTCTTT. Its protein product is CASSTPGGGTTEAFF. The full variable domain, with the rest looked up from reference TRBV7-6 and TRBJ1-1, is GAGVSQSPRYKVTKRGQDVALRCDPISGHVSLYWYRQALGQGPEFLTYFNYEAQQDKSGLPNDRFSAERPEGSISTLTIQRTEQRDSAMYRCASSTPGGGTTEAFFGQGTRLTVV.

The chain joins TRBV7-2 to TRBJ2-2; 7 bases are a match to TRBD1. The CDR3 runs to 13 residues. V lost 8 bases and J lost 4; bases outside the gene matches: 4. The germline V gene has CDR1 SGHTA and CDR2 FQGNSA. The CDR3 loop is CASADRSTGELFF. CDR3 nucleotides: TGTGCCAGCGCGGACAGGTCCACCGGGGAGCTGTTTTTT.

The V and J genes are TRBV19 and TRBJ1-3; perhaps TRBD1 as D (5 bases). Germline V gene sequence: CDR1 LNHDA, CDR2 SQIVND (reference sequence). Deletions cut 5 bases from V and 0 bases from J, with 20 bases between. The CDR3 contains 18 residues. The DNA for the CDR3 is TGTGCCAGTAGTGGTCGAGCGGGACGGTCAGGCTCTGGAAACACCATATATTTT. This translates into CASSGRAGRSGSGNTIYF.

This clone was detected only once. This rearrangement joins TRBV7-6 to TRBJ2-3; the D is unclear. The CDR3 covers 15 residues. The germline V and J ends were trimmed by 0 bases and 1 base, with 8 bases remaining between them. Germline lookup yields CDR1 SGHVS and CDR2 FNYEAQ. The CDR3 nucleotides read TGTGCCAGCAGCTTAGCAGACGGAGGCACAGATACGCAGTATTTT. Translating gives CASSLADGGTDTQYF.

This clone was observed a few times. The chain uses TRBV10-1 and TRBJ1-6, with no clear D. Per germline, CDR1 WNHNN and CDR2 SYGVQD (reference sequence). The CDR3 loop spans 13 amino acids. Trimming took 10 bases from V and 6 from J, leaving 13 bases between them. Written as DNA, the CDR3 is TGCGCCACCCAGGAGGCCGGTAATTCACCCCTCCACTTT. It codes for CATQEAGNSPLHF.

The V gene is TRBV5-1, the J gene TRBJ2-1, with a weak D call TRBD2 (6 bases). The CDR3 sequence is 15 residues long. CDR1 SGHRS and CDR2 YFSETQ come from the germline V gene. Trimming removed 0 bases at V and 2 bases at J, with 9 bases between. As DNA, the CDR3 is TGCGCCAGCAGCTTGGCGGGAGACGCCTACAATGAGCAGTTCTTC. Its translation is CASSLAGDAYNEQFF. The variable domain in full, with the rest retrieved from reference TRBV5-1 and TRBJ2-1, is KAGVTQTPRYLIKTRGQQVTLSCSPISGHRSVSWYQQTPGQGLQFLFEYFSETQRNKGNFPGRFSGRQFSNSRSEMNVSTLELGDSALYLCASSLAGDAYNEQFFGPGTRLTVL.

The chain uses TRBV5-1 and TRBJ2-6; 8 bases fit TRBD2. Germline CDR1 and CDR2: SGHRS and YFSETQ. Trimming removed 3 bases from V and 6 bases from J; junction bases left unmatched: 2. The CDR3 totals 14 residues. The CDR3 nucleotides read TGCGCCAGCAGCTCAGCGGGGGAGGCCAACGTCCTGACTTTC. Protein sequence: CASSSAGEANVLTF.

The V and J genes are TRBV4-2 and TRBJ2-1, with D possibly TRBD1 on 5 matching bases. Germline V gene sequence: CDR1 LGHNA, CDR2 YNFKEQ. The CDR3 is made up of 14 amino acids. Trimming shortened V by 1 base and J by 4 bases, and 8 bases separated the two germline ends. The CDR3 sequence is CASSQVGRYNEQFF. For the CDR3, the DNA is TGTGCCAGCAGCCAAGTGGGGCGGTACAATGAGCAGTTCTTC.

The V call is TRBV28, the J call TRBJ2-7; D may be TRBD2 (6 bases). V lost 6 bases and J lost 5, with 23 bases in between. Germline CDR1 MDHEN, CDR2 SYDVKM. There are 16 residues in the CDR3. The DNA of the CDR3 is TGTGCCAGCAGGGGCATGGGTTGGGGGGTTCGGAACGAGCAGTACTTC. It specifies CASRGMGWGVRNEQYF.

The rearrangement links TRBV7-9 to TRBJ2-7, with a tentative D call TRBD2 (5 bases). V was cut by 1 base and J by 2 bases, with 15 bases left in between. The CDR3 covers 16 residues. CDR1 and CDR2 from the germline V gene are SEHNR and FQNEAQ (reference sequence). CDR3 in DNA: TGTGCCAGCAGCTTAGGGACGGGCGGGCAGACCTACGAGCAGTACTTC. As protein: CASSLGTGGQTYEQYF. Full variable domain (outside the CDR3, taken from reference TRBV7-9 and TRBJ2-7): DTGVSQNPRHKITKRGQNVTFRCDPISEHNRLYWYRQTLGQGPEFLTYFQNEAQLEKSRLLSDRFSAERPKGSFSTLEIQRTEQGDSAMYLCASSLGTGGQTYEQYFGPGTRLTVT.

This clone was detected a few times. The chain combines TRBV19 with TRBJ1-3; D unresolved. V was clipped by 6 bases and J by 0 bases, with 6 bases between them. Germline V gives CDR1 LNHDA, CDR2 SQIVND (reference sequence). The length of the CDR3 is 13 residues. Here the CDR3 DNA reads TGTGCCAGTAGGCCCAGCTCTGGAAACACCATATATTTT. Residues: CASRPSSGNTIYF.

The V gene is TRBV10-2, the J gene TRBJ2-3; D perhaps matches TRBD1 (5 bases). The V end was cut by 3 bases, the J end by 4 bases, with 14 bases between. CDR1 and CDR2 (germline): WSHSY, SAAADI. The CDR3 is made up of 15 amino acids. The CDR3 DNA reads TGCGCCAGCAGTGACAAAAGCCCCAGGGCAGATACGCAGTATTTT. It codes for CASSDKSPRADTQYF.

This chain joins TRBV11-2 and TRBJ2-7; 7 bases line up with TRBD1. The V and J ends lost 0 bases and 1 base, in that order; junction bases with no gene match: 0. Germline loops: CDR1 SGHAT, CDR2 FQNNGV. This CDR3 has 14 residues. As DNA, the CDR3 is TGTGCCAGCAGCTTAGAGACAGGGTCCTACGAGCAGTACTTC. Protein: CASSLETGSYEQYF. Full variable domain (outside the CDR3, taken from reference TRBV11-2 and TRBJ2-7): EAGVAQSPRYKIIEKRQSVAFWCNPISGHATLYWYQQILGQGPKLLIQFQNNGVVDDSQLPKDRFSAERLKGVDSTLKIQPAKLEDSAVYLCASSLETGSYEQYFGPGTRLTVT.